A selection of T cell receptor beta chains follows, all from one sample in a study of T cells in Graves' hyperthyroidism and ophthalmopathy. TCRdb used MiXCR to reprocess the multiplex PCR reads, holding one entry per CDR3 protein. The data show 450,000 to 550,000 distinct CDR3 sequences, roughly a quarter seen once. Material: blood. All receptors derive from a woman in her twenties or thirties with Graves' ophthalmopathy. Each CDR3 is given with its conserved first and last residue. A D gene is named only where the DNA matches it firmly.

d_call,v_call,cdr3_aa
-,TRBV10-3,CAISESNRVETQYF
-,TRBV12-3/TRBV12-4,CASSPGRAGELFF
-,TRBV7-2,CASSLLSSGANVLTF
-,TRBV6-2/TRBV6-3,CASSSSISGNTIYF
-,TRBV6-5,CASSYSRTGYEQYF
TRBD1,TRBV20-1,CSAHRGTYYGYTF
TRBD1,TRBV6-1,CASSEPGQGNEAFF
-,TRBV4-1,CASSYTPVSGANVLTF
-,TRBV6-1,CASSEKTGGETQYF
-,TRBV5-1,CASSLYSYGSSGNTIYF
-,TRBV28,CASSLSPDSSYEQYF
-,TRBV12-3/TRBV12-4,CASSSGIAYEQYF
-,TRBV20-1,CSAIFLAEAFF
TRBD2,TRBV6-5,CASSYRLAGQETQYF
-,TRBV3-1,CASSQRRGGVPEAFF
-,TRBV5-1,CASSSPEVETQYF
-,TRBV12-3/TRBV12-4,CASSSTLDRYTDTQYF
-,TRBV12-3/TRBV12-4,CASSLGVGEAEAFF
-,TRBV27,CASTARWFGEAFF
-,TRBV2,CASSRKMVGNQPQHF
TRBD1,TRBV6-1,CASSRDRPNTEAFF
-,TRBV13,CASSLLERGGETQYF
TRBD1,TRBV15,CATSSPTGGHEQYF
TRBD2,TRBV9,CASSSSGDPSYEQYF
-,TRBV12-3/TRBV12-4,CASTASGEQYF
-,TRBV19,CASSTNGHKANYGYTF
TRBD1,TRBV5-1,CASSTGTGGVDEQYF
-,TRBV28,CASREIGSMDTSGSGYTF
-,TRBV12-3/TRBV12-4,CASHRRAGGAFF
-,TRBV29-1,CSVIADTTYGYTF
TRBD1,TRBV29-1,CSVNRGMGTEAFF
TRBD1,TRBV7-9,CASSRQGLAFF
TRBD2,TRBV20-1,CSAGLAGAYEQYF
TRBD2,TRBV2,CASSDNGASGGLDTQYF
-,TRBV13,CASSPSTVQETQYF
-,TRBV19,CATTQYSNQPQHF
-,TRBV10-3,CAISESGLAKETQYF
TRBD2,TRBV14,CASSQEGLAGSYEQYF
TRBD1,TRBV20-1,CSARGDREYNQPQHF
TRBD1,TRBV4-2,CASSQADRAQETQYF
-,TRBV20-1,CSAPWTGTGELFF
-,TRBV6-2/TRBV6-3,CASKPAVRGWNSPLHF
TRBD1,TRBV27,CASSLSWDSYYGYTF
-,TRBV6-5,CASSYSGHRNQPQHF
TRBD1,TRBV20-1,CSAGPGGFNTEAFF
TRBD1,TRBV18,CASSPRDRGRSTEAFF
TRBD1,TRBV20-1,CSTHQPGGTEAFF